The 24 T cell receptor beta chains reported below all come from one sample, sequenced in a study of CD8 T cells in Susac syndrome. Random-hexamer reverse transcription was applied to about 0.45 to 1 ug RNA. TCRdb recomputed calls from the immunoSEQ multiplex PCR reads with MiXCR, one row per CDR3 protein. Of 100,000 to 150,000 distinct CDR3 sequences listed, around 85% are singletons. Sequencing input: CD8+ T cells from PBMCs. Receptors originate from a human donor with multiple sclerosis.

V and J are TRBV6-6 and TRBJ1-4; D unclear. Trimming cost V 2 bases and J 4 bases, with 8 bases left between them. This CDR3 comprises 14 residues. Germline-derived CDR1 and CDR2 are MNHNY and SVGAGI (reference sequence). CDR3 in DNA: TGTGCCAGCAGTTACGTCCAGCTTAATGAAAAACTGTTTTTT. Its translation is CASSYVQLNEKLFF.

Of note for this clonotype: One end of the junction is discordant with germline, which a read error may explain. V usage is TRBV5-1 and J usage is TRBJ1-2; tentative D call: TRBD1 (6 bases). Germline CDR1 and CDR2: SGHRS and YFSETQ. The CDR3 totals 16 residues. The CDR3 nucleotides are TGCGCCAGCAGCTTGAGGGGAATGGACAGCTATTCCCGCGCCTTATTC. This codes for CASSLRGMDSYSRALF.

The chain carries TRBV7-6 and TRBJ2-2; 7 bases map to TRBD1. The V gene end was trimmed by 3 bases and the J gene end by 2 bases; junction bases not matched to a gene: 9. This CDR3 spans 17 amino acids. Germline assignment: CDR1 SGHVS and CDR2 FNYEAQ. CDR3 loop: CASSFPTTGINTGELFF. The DNA for the CDR3 is TGTGCCAGCAGCTTCCCGACGACAGGGATAAACACCGGGGAGCTGTTTTTT.

This chain links TRBV6-5 with TRBJ1-2; no clear D. V gave up 2 bases and J gave up 4 bases, with 14 bases separating them. CDR1 and CDR2 from the germline V gene are MNHEY and SVGAGI. The CDR3 runs 15 residues. CDR3 DNA sequence: TGTGCCAGCAGTTACCACGCACAAGGACCCTATGGCTACACCTTC. Translating gives CASSYHAQGPYGYTF.

The chain joins TRBV7-9 to TRBJ1-5; the match to TRBD1 covers 8 bases. CDR3 length: 15 amino acids. CDR1 and CDR2 from the germline V gene are SEHNR and FQNEAQ (reference sequence). Unmatched junction bases numbered 9, after V lost 5 bases and J lost 6 bases. CDR3 sequence (DNA): TGTGCCAGCAGCCACCGACAGGGGCTGGGTCAGCCCCAGCATTTT. Translated, it gives CASSHRQGLGQPQHF.

The CDR3 DNA follows: TGTGCCACCAGTGATTTAAAACTAGCGGGGGCCCTCACCGGGGAGCTGTTTTTT. It yields the protein CATSDLKLAGALTGELFF. The rearrangement uses TRBV24-1 and TRBJ2-2, with 11 bases aligning to TRBD2. The CDR3 is 18 amino acids. Germline V gene lookup returns CDR1 KGHDR and CDR2 SFDVKD. V trimming: 1 base; J trimming: 4 bases; junction bases outside the gene matches: 7.

The chain uses TRBV7-9 and TRBJ2-7; D remains ambiguous. Per germline, CDR1 SEHNR and CDR2 FQNEAQ (reference sequence). V was trimmed by 5 bases and J by 0 bases, leaving 11 bases between them. The CDR3 is 14 amino acids. This chain's CDR3 is CASSLTAGSYEQYF. The CDR3 DNA is TGTGCCAGCAGCCTTACAGCCGGCTCCTACGAGCAGTACTTC.

The J gene is TRBJ1-2, the V gene TRBV7-9; TRBD1 is a possible D gene (5 bases). The CDR3 length is 11 residues. V was trimmed by 5 bases and J by 6 bases, leaving 7 bases between them. CDR1 SEHNR and CDR2 FQNEAQ come from the germline V gene (reference sequence). The CDR3 sequence: CASSGDHGYTF. The CDR3 DNA sequence: TGTGCCAGCAGCGGGGACCATGGCTACACCTTC.

This clonotype was detected only once. The V and J genes are TRBV4-1 and TRBJ2-1; either TRBD1 or TRBD2 may fit D (5 bases each). V dropped 0 bases and J dropped 10 bases, with 19 bases sitting between them. Per germline, CDR1 MGHRA and CDR2 YSYEKL. The CDR3 loop spans 16 amino acids. The CDR3: CASSQDMETARDEQFF. In DNA form, the CDR3 reads TGCGCCAGCAGCCAAGATATGGAAACGGCCAGGGACGAGCAGTTCTTC.

The rearrangement joins TRBV2 to TRBJ2-2; 11 bases are shared with TRBD2. Germline lookup yields CDR1 SNHLY and CDR2 FYNNEI. V shed 3 bases and J 5 bases; nucleotides not matched to a gene: 8. The CDR3 is made up of 17 amino acids. In DNA form, the CDR3 reads TGTGCCAGCAGTGATACCATAACTAGCGGGGGAACCGGGGAGCTGTTTTTT. As protein: CASSDTITSGGTGELFF.

This clonotype was observed a handful of times. V and J are TRBV5-6 and TRBJ2-7, with a possible D match to TRBD1 (6 bases). Germline V CDR1 and CDR2: SGHDT, YYEEEE. CDR3 length equals 14 residues. V lost 1 base, J lost 2 bases, and 10 bases lay in between. The CDR3 spells CASSLIQGTYEQYF. The CDR3 coding sequence is TGTGCCAGCAGCTTGATACAGGGAACCTACGAGCAGTACTTC.

This clonotype occurred a few times. The chain links TRBV7-2 to TRBJ2-2; 12 bases are shared with TRBD2. The CDR3 contains 17 residues. Per germline, CDR1 SGHTA and CDR2 FQGNSA. Germline trimming cut 5 bases from V and 5 bases from J; bases unmatched to any gene: 9. The CDR3 loop reads CASSPGRLAGETGELFF. The CDR3, as DNA: TGTGCCAGCAGCCCAGGAAGACTAGCGGGGGAGACCGGGGAGCTGTTTTTT.

V usage is TRBV28 and J usage is TRBJ2-7, with unresolved D. V was trimmed by 4 bases and J by 4 bases, leaving 14 bases between them. CDR1 MDHEN and CDR2 SYDVKM come from the germline V gene. The CDR3 has 14 residues. Written as DNA, the CDR3 is TGTGCCAGCAGTTCTCGAGGCCTGGGATACGAGCAGTACTTC. Translation gives CASSSRGLGYEQYF.

This clonotype has only one observation. V usage is TRBV27 and J usage is TRBJ2-1; D call uncertain. The CDR3 consists of 14 residues. The V end lost 8 bases, the J end lost 0 bases, and 11 bases lay between the germline ends. Germline CDR1 is MNHEY and CDR2 is SMNVEV (reference sequence). The chain's CDR3 is CASQDGISYNEQFF. CDR3 in DNA: TGTGCCAGCCAGGACGGTATCTCCTACAATGAGCAGTTCTTC.

This chain links TRBV3-1 with TRBJ2-7; TRBD2 agrees at 9 bases. Trimming at V came to 4 bases and at J to 3 bases, leaving 4 bases not matched to a gene. Germline-derived CDR1 and CDR2 are LGHDT and YNNKEL (reference sequence). The CDR3 covers 14 residues. The CDR3 coding sequence is TGTGCCAGCAGCCCCTTAGCGGGGGACTACGAGCAGTACTTC. Its translation is CASSPLAGDYEQYF.

The chain recombines TRBV6-1 with TRBJ2-1; 11 bases fit TRBD2. In germline, CDR1 is MNHNS, CDR2 SASEGT. J gave up 8 bases and V 6 bases, and 12 bases lay outside the gene matches. This CDR3 spans 16 amino acids. CDR3 protein: CASSLYLAGGTHEQFF. CDR3 DNA: TGTGCCAGCAGCCTATACTTAGCGGGAGGGACCCATGAGCAGTTCTTC.

The chain employs TRBV5-6 and TRBJ2-7, with D unclear. The length of the CDR3 is 12 residues. Germline CDR1 and CDR2: SGHDT and YYEEEE. V dropped 3 bases and J dropped 2 bases, with 6 bases sitting between them. In nucleotides, the CDR3 is TGTGCCAGCAGCTCCTCCCCCTACGAGCAGTACTTC. Protein: CASSSSPYEQYF.

The chain combines TRBV7-2 with TRBJ2-7; TRBD1 matches at 8 bases. This CDR3 contains 15 residues. With V trimmed by 2 bases and J by 5 bases, 8 bases remained unmatched. Germline loops: CDR1 SGHTA, CDR2 FQGNSA. The CDR3 nucleotides are TGTGCCAGCAGCTTACTTACGGGACAGGTAAACGAGCAGTACTTC. Its translation is CASSLLTGQVNEQYF.

The chain couples TRBV11-2 to TRBJ2-3, with 8 nucleotides matching TRBD2. V was clipped by 7 bases and J by 3 bases; unmatched bases: 12. Germline V gene lookup returns CDR1 SGHAT and CDR2 FQNNGV. The length of the CDR3 is 16 residues. CDR3 DNA: TGTGCCAGCAACTTCGAGAGGGCGGGAGGAACAGATACGCAGTATTTT. Translation: CASNFERAGGTDTQYF.

The gene calls are TRBV12-3 or TRBV12-4 and TRBJ2-5; a weak D match, TRBD2 (5 bases). The CDR3 length is 14 residues. The V end lost 8 bases, the J end lost 5 bases, and 18 bases lay between the germline ends. The CDR3 reads CASRTTREGETQYF. The CDR3 nucleotides read TGTGCCAGCCGGACGACCCGGGAAGGGGAGACCCAGTACTTC.

The chain employs TRBV16 and TRBJ1-1; D ambiguous. Trimming left V 5 bases short and J 1 base short, with 14 bases between. Germline-derived CDR1 and CDR2 are KGHSY and FQNENV. This CDR3 has 15 residues. In nucleotides, the CDR3 is TGTGCCAGCAGCGGAACAGCTGGGGAGAACACTGAAGCTTTCTTT. Its translation: CASSGTAGENTEAFF. Drawing the rest from reference TRBV16 and TRBJ1-1, the complete variable domain is GEEVAQTPKHLVRGEGQKAKLYCAPIKGHSYVFWYQQVLKNEFKFLISFQNENVFDETGMPKERFSAKCLPNSPCSLEIQATKLEDSAVYFCASSGTAGENTEAFFGQGTRLTVV.

The CDR3 DNA follows: TGTGCCAGCAGTGAACAGCTACCCTCTGGAAACACCATATATTTT. Its protein is CASSEQLPSGNTIYF. The J gene is TRBJ1-3, the V gene TRBV6-1; D call uncertain. Germline V gene data show CDR1 as MNHNS and CDR2 as SASEGT. The CDR3 is made up of 15 amino acids. V was clipped by 2 bases and J by 0 bases, with 8 bases between them.

The gene calls are TRBV27 and TRBJ2-3; 10 bases agree with TRBD2. This CDR3 is 15 amino acids long. Trimming took 5 bases from V and 3 from J; bases not matched to a gene: 5. Germline V lookup: CDR1 MNHEY, CDR2 SMNVEV (reference sequence). The CDR3 loop is CASSERGGRTDTQYF. The CDR3 nucleotides read TGTGCCAGCAGTGAGCGGGGGGGCCGGACAGATACGCAGTATTTT.

V gene TRBV25-1 combines with J gene TRBJ2-7; D might be TRBD1 (5 bases). The CDR3 length is 14 residues. Trimming shortened V by 3 bases and J by 5 bases, and 14 bases separated the two germline ends. CDR1 is MGHDK and CDR2 is SYGVNS in the germline V gene. CDR3 sequence reads: CASSDGQGPHEQYV. CDR3 nucleotides: TGTGCCAGCAGTGATGGGCAGGGTCCCCACGAGCAGTACGTC.